Detailed here is one T cell receptor (beta chain). Its antigen is unknown. This entry is derived from a study of cytomegalovirus exposure and HLA in healthy donors. The PCR was carried out with 60 Vbeta primers and 13 Jbeta primers. TCRdb's copy holds only in-frame clones and misses some; the assay was immunoSEQ multiplex PCR. Found here are 150,000 to 200,000 clones, roughly 84% of them singletons; the top ten hold approximately 1.6%. Trimming took off 6 bases at V and 5 bases at J, with 13 bases between the two ends. Germline V gene data show CDR1 as MRHNA and CDR2 as SNTAGT. CDR3 length: 13 residues. Study results and caveats: By HLA locus, TCR association rates varied in a later analysis, with DRB1 showing the most and HLA-C the fewest. Analysis performed later found 15,000 or so TCR beta sequences associated with HLA alleles at 0.05 false discovery rate. In vitro checks showed that a few CMV-associated chains really do target CMV antigens. The authors assumed roughly uniform sequencing depth across donors for presence/absence analyses.

The chain couples TRBV6-4 to TRBJ1-1; no clear D. Sequences were obtained from PBMCs. The sequence derives from a male donor in good health and CMV-seronegative. The CDR3 DNA follows: TGTGCCAGCAGCTCGAACAGCGGGACTGAAGCTTTCTTT. It yields the protein CASSSNSGTEAFF.